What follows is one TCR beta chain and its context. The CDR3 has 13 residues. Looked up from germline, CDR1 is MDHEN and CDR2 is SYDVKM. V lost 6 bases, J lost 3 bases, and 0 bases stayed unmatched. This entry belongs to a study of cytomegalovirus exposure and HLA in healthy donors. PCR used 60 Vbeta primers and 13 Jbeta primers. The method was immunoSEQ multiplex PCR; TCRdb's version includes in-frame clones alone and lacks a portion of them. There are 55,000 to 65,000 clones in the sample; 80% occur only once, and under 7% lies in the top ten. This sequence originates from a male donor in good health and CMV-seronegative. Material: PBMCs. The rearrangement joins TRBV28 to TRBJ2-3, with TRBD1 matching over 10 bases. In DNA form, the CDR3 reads TGTGCCAGCAGGGGACAGGGGACAGATACGCAGTATTTT. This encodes CASRGQGTDTQYF. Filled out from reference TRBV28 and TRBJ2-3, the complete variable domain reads DVKVTQSSRYLVKRTGEKVFLECVQDMDHENMFWYRQDPGLGLRLIYFSYDVKMKEKGDIPEGYSVSREKKERFSLILESASTNQTSMYLCASRGQGTDTQYFGPGTRLTVL.